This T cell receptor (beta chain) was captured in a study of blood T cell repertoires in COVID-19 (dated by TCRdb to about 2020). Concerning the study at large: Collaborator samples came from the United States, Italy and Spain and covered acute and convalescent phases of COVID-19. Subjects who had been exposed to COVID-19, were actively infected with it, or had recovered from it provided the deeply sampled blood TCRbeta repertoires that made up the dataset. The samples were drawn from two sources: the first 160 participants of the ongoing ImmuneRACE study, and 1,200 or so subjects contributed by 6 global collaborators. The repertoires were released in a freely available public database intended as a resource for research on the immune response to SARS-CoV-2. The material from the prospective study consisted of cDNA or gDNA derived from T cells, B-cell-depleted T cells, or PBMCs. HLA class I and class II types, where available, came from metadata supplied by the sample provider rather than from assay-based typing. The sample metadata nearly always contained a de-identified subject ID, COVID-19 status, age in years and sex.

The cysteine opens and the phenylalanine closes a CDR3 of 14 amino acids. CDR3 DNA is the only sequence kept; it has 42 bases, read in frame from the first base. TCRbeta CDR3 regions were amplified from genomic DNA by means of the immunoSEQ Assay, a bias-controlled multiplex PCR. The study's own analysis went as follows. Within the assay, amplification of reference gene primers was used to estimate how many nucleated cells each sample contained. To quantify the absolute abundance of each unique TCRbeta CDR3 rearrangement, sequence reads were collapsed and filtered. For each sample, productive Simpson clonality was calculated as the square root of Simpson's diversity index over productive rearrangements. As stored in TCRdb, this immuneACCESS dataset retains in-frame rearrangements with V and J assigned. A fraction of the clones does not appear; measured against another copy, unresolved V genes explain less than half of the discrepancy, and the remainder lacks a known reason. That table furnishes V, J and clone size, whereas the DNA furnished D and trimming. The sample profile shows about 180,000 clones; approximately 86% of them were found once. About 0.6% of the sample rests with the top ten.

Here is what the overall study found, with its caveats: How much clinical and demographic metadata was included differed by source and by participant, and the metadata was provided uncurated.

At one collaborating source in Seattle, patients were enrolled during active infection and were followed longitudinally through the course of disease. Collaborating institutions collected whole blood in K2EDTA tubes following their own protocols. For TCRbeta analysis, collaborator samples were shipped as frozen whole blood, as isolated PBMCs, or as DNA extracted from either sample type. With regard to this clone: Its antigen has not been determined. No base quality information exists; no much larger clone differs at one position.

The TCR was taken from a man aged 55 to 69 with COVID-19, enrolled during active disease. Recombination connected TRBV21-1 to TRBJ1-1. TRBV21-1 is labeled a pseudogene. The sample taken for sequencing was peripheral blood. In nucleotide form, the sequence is TGTGCCAGCACCCAAAGCGGGGACAACTATGAAGCTTTCTTT. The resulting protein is CASTQSGDNYEAFF.